Given below is one T cell receptor beta chain in context. CDR1 is SGDLS, CDR2 YYNGEE, per germline. V was pared by 3 bases and J by 1 base, with 19 bases between. CDR3 size: 17 residues. The data were taken from a study of T cell changes during pregnancy in multiple sclerosis. Sequencing used immunoSEQ multiplex PCR; TCRdb keeps in-frame clones, though not all of them. The sample shows around 86,000 clones, 85% to 95% of them seen only once. The chain joins TRBV9 to TRBJ1-1; weak D call: TRBD1 (5 bases). The specimen comprised peripheral blood, sampled in the first trimester of pregnancy. The TCR was taken from a female donor with multiple sclerosis, enrolled in a pregnancy study. DNA of the CDR3: TGTGCCAGCAGCGGCGCCGGGGGGGGATGGGGGAACACTGAAGCTTTCTTT. Translated, it gives CASSGAGGGWGNTEAFF.